The 14 T cell receptor beta chains presented below share a single source sample, sequenced in a study of blood T cell repertoires in COVID-19. The assay was immunoSEQ multiplex PCR, and TCRdb's table has in-frame clones only and misses some. This sample has 170,000 or so clones; more than 85% occur once, and the top ten carry 2.7%. The material sequenced was peripheral blood. All receptors derive from a middle-aged man with active or convalescent COVID-19.

The rearrangement joins TRBV18 to TRBJ1-6; D not resolved. Germline lookup yields CDR1 KGHSH and CDR2 LQKENI. V was pared by 0 bases and J by 10 bases, with 10 bases between. This CDR3 region has 14 residues. The CDR3 sequence is CASSPPRVGSPLHF. CDR3 nucleotide sequence: TGTGCCAGCTCACCACCCCGGGTTGGCTCACCCCTCCACTTT.

The CDR3 spells CASSLDRSQPQHF. As DNA, the CDR3 is TGTGCCAGCAGCTTAGATAGGAGTCAGCCCCAGCATTTT. The gene calls are TRBV11-2 and TRBJ1-5; unclear D gene. Germline assignment: CDR1 SGHAT and CDR2 FQNNGV. The CDR3 is made up of 13 amino acids. The V end was cut by 0 bases, the J end by 6 bases, with 6 bases between.

The V gene is TRBV27, the J gene TRBJ2-5; 9 nucleotides match TRBD2. With 2 bases clipped from V and 5 bases from J, the junction kept 6 bases outside the gene matches. Germline loops: CDR1 MNHEY, CDR2 SMNVEV (reference sequence). The CDR3 has 15 amino acids. The CDR3 region is CASSLGGGAIETQYF. The CDR3 DNA is TGTGCCAGCAGTTTAGGCGGGGGGGCCATCGAGACCCAGTACTTC.

Only one count was recorded for this clone. The chain employs TRBV19 and TRBJ2-6; D gene unclear. Germline lookup yields CDR1 LNHDA and CDR2 SQIVND (reference sequence). V lost 1 base and J lost 0, with 4 bases in between. This CDR3 spans 15 amino acids. The CDR3 loop is CASSIVSSGANVLTF. The CDR3 region has the DNA TGTGCCAGTAGTATAGTGAGCTCTGGGGCCAACGTCCTGACTTTC.

The rearrangement joins TRBV11-2 to TRBJ2-4, with unresolved D. V gave up 0 bases and J gave up 0 bases, with 3 bases separating them. Looked up from germline, CDR1 is SGHAT and CDR2 is FQNNGV. There are 14 residues in the CDR3. The CDR3 reads CASSLELAKNIQYF. The CDR3 coding sequence is TGTGCCAGCAGCTTAGAACTAGCCAAAAACATTCAGTACTTC.

Here the CDR3 DNA reads TGTGCCAGTAGTATTACGACAGGATTAGCTGAGCAGTTCTTC. This translates into CASSITTGLAEQFF. The chain joins TRBV19 to TRBJ2-1; D is possibly TRBD1 (6 bases). This CDR3 has 14 residues. The ends were cut back, 3 bases at V and 9 bases at J, with 15 bases in the middle. The germline CDR1 and CDR2 sequences are LNHDA and SQIVND (reference sequence).

In the case of this clone: One end of the junction varies from germline; a read error may be responsible. The V call is TRBV5-4, the J call TRBJ2-3; TRBD2 is a possible D gene (5 bases). Germline loops: CDR1 SGHNT, CDR2 YYREEE (reference sequence). CDR3 length equals 16 residues. CDR3 bases: TGTGCCAGCACCTTGCGGGTAGAACGGAGCACAGATACGCAGTATTTT. It encodes CASTLRVERSTDTQYF.

V gene TRBV14 combines with J gene TRBJ2-3; D uncertain. The CDR3 sequence is 13 residues long. Trimming cost V 4 bases and J 0 bases, with 5 bases left between them. Germline loops: CDR1 SGHDN, CDR2 FVKESK. This CDR3 is CASSPGSTDTQYF. For the CDR3, the DNA is TGTGCCAGCAGCCCGGGTAGCACAGATACGCAGTATTTT.

The count of this clone is one. The V call is TRBV19, the J call TRBJ2-3; TRBD2 is a possible D gene (6 bases). Germline V gives CDR1 LNHDA, CDR2 SQIVND (reference sequence). V lost 3 bases and J 5 bases, leaving 9 bases between the germline ends. CDR3 length equals 13 residues. The CDR3 DNA is TGTGCCAGTAGTATGGGAGGTTTAGATACGCAGTATTTT. Its protein is CASSMGGLDTQYF.

Note on this clone: Other DNA sequences within the sample encode an identical CDR3. The rearrangement uses TRBV5-1 and TRBJ2-7; 8 bases are shared with TRBD1. The CDR3 has 15 residues. V shed 0 bases and J 1 base; nucleotides not matched to a gene: 3. CDR1 and CDR2 from the germline V gene are SGHRS and YFSETQ. The CDR3 region has the DNA TGCGCCAGCAGCTTGGGTACAGGGGGTTCCTACGAGCAGTACTTC. It encodes CASSLGTGGSYEQYF. Drawing the rest from reference TRBV5-1 and TRBJ2-7, the complete variable domain is KAGVTQTPRYLIKTRGQQVTLSCSPISGHRSVSWYQQTPGQGLQFLFEYFSETQRNKGNFPGRFSGRQFSNSRSEMNVSTLELGDSALYLCASSLGTGGSYEQYFGPGTRLTVT.

This chain uses TRBV7-8 with TRBJ2-5, with TRBD2 matching over 14 bases. V was clipped by 5 bases and J by 5 bases; unmatched bases: 10. Germline V gene sequence: CDR1 SGHVS, CDR2 FQNEAQ. This CDR3 comprises 17 residues. CDR3 in amino acids: CASSPGLAGAPWETQYF. Written as DNA, the CDR3 is TGTGCCAGCAGCCCGGGACTAGCGGGGGCCCCGTGGGAGACCCAGTACTTC.

V usage is TRBV5-5 and J usage is TRBJ2-5; 9 positions agree with TRBD2. The CDR3 covers 14 residues. The germline CDR1 and CDR2 sequences are SGHKS and YYEKEE (reference sequence). Unmatched junction bases numbered 9, after V lost 3 bases and J lost 9 bases. In DNA, the CDR3 is TGTGCCAGCAGCTCAGTAGCGGGGGCTCGGGCCCAGTACTTC. Encoded protein: CASSSVAGARAQYF. The variable domain in full, with the rest retrieved from reference TRBV5-5 and TRBJ2-5, is DAGVTQSPTHLIKTRGQQVTLRCSPISGHKSVSWYQQVLGQGPQFIFQYYEKEERGRGNFPDRFSARQFPNYSSELNVNALLLGDSALYLCASSSVAGARAQYFGPGTRLLVL.

The chain joins TRBV11-1 to TRBJ2-7, with 7 nucleotides matching TRBD2. CDR3 length: 14 amino acids. CDR1 is SGHAT, CDR2 FQDESV, per germline (reference sequence). V gave up 8 bases and J gave up 3 bases; unmatched junction bases: 10. The CDR3 loop is CASGRDVGNYEQYF. The CDR3 nucleotides are TGTGCCAGCGGGAGGGACGTGGGAAACTACGAGCAGTACTTC.

This sequence joins TRBV18 and TRBJ2-4, with TRBD2 matching over 9 bases. V was clipped by 3 bases and J by 0 bases; unmatched bases: 6. This CDR3 contains 17 residues. Germline-derived CDR1 and CDR2 are KGHSH and LQKENI. CDR3 loop: CASSPDRLAVAKNIQYF. CDR3 coding DNA: TGTGCCAGCTCACCCGATAGACTAGCGGTAGCCAAAAACATTCAGTACTTC.